This T cell receptor beta chain comes out of a study of OX40 agonist ivuxolimab in advanced cancers. Looking at the study overall: Around 40% of patients had received prior checkpoint inhibitor therapy.

The assay was immunoSEQ multiplex PCR, and TCRdb's table has in-frame clones only and misses some. The top ten clones hold roughly 9.6% of a sample with 45,000 to 55,000 clones, 85% of them seen once. V lost 6 bases, J lost 3 bases, and 14 bases lay in between. The germline V gene has CDR1 LNHNV and CDR2 YYDKDF (reference sequence). This CDR3 is 15 amino acids long. This specimen was CD4+ or CD8+ T cells sorted from blood, taken in a trial of the OX40 agonist ivuxolimab. The sequence came from an adult with an advanced solid tumor such as melanoma, head and neck, liver or kidney cancer. The genes are TRBV15 and TRBJ1-4; D uncertain. The CDR3 region is CATSAIGKANEKLFF. In DNA form, the CDR3 reads TGTGCCACCAGTGCTATTGGGAAGGCTAATGAAAAACTGTTTTTT.